The 3 T cell receptor beta chains below were found in one sample sequenced in a study of blood T cell repertoires in COVID-19. TCRdb's table, derived via immunoSEQ multiplex PCR, lists solely in-frame clones and lacks some. The sample lists under 350,000 clones; around 85% were seen once. Specimen: peripheral blood. The receptors shown here come from a woman in her 70s with acute or convalescent COVID-19.

This clone has a handful of counts. The rearrangement uses TRBV11-2 and TRBJ2-2, with D perhaps matching TRBD1 (6 bases). Trimming left V 1 base short and J 3 bases short, with 9 bases between. Germline CDR1 and CDR2: SGHAT and FQNNGV. This CDR3 is built from 15 residues. CDR3 amino acids: CASSLGAGDTGELFF. As DNA, the CDR3 is TGTGCCAGCAGCTTAGGTGCAGGGGACACCGGGGAGCTGTTTTTT. Full variable domain (missing parts from reference TRBV11-2 and TRBJ2-2): EAGVAQSPRYKIIEKRQSVAFWCNPISGHATLYWYQQILGQGPKLLIQFQNNGVVDDSQLPKDRFSAERLKGVDSTLKIQPAKLEDSAVYLCASSLGAGDTGELFFGEGSRLTVL.

This clone has just a few counts. V gene TRBV27 combines with J gene TRBJ2-3; TRBD1 matches 9 bases. The germline gives CDR1 MNHEY, CDR2 SMNVEV (reference sequence). Trimming took 5 bases from V and 4 from J; bases not matched to a gene: 7. This CDR3 region has 15 residues. The CDR3 sequence is CASSTGQGWADTQYF. The CDR3, as DNA: TGTGCCAGCAGTACCGGACAGGGGTGGGCAGATACGCAGTATTTT.

V usage is TRBV11-1 and J usage is TRBJ1-2; D ambiguous. V lost 2 bases and J lost 8, with 12 bases in between. The CDR3 consists of 13 residues. Germline CDR1 SGHAT, CDR2 FQDESV (reference sequence). The CDR3 nucleotides are TGTGCCAGCAGCTTAACGGGTCTTAAGGGCTACACCTTC. This translates into CASSLTGLKGYTF.